A single sample is the source of the 4 T cell receptor beta chains below, sequenced in a study of T cell repertoires in cytomegalovirus infection. TCRdb re-called the reads with MiXCR, one entry per CDR3 protein. The sample shows some 400,000 distinct CDR3 sequences, approximately 33% of them seen only once. The specimen sequenced was PBMCs. Every receptor here comes from a human donor in good health (CMV status not recorded). Some clones in this sample may be carry-over from other donors' samples.

This clonotype has a handful of counts. The chain links TRBV28 to TRBJ1-1; D not resolved. Trimming took off 6 bases at V and 0 bases at J, with 5 bases between the two ends. Germline loops: CDR1 MDHEN, CDR2 SYDVKM. This CDR3 comprises 12 residues. The chain's CDR3 is CASRELNTEAFF. For the CDR3, the DNA is TGTGCCAGCAGGGAACTGAACACTGAAGCTTTCTTT.

About this clonotype itself: Without the conserved terminal phenylalanine or tryptophan, this CDR3 likely stems from a read error. The rearrangement uses TRBV7-2 and TRBJ1-2; D possibly corresponds to TRBD1 (5 bases). The CDR3 contains 16 residues. Germline loops: CDR1 SGHTA, CDR2 FQGNSA. Trimming took 5 bases from V and 4 from J, leaving 20 bases between them. The CDR3 nucleotides are TGTGCCAGCAGCCCCCGGGGCTGGGCGAAGTCCTATGGCTACACCGTC. The encoded protein is CASSPRGWAKSYGYTV.

In its sample, this clonotype was seen many times. The chain recombines TRBV7-2 with TRBJ1-1; D might be TRBD1 (6 bases). Trimming removed 7 bases from V and 1 base from J, with 10 bases in between. Germline V CDR1 and CDR2: SGHTA, FQGNSA. CDR3 length equals 13 residues. The CDR3 sequence is CASTGQPNTEAFF. The CDR3 DNA reads TGTGCCAGCACGGGACAACCGAACACTGAAGCTTTCTTT.

For this clonotype: A read error may be the cause here, since a much bigger clone is one base away. The chain employs TRBV6-1 and TRBJ1-2; tentatively, D is TRBD1 (6 bases). Trimming shortened V by 6 bases and J by 2 bases, and 16 bases separated the two germline ends. CDR3 size: 15 residues. Germline lookup yields CDR1 MNHNS and CDR2 SASEGT. The CDR3, as DNA: TGTGCCAGCAGATGGTTGGGGGGCTTGAACTATGGCTACACCTTC. It is translated as CASRWLGGLNYGYTF.